This record looks at one T cell receptor (beta chain) sequence and its context. Its antigen is undetermined. This sample is part of a study of cytomegalovirus exposure and HLA in healthy donors. The CDR3 is 14 amino acids. CDR1 MNHEY and CDR2 SVGAGI come from the germline V gene. Trimming left V 6 bases short and J 7 bases short, with 18 bases between. Points from the study as a whole: The authors reported that TCR beta sequences could predict HLA-A and HLA-B alleles. These predictions were accurate for most subjects in the first cohort.

Use of 60 Vbeta and 13 Jbeta primers characterized the PCR. Using immunoSEQ multiplex PCR, the repertoire was profiled, and TCRdb retains in-frame clones only, with some absent. The sample consists of 90,000 to 120,000 clones, roughly 80% of them appearing once. Sample: PBMCs. The receptor was derived from a man aged 30 to 39 in good health and CMV-seronegative. J is TRBJ1-1 and V is TRBV6-5, with a possible D match to TRBD1 (6 bases). The CDR3 loop is CASRLTGITFEAFF. The CDR3 DNA reads TGTGCCAGCAGGTTGACAGGAATCACCTTTGAAGCTTTCTTT.